This record looks at one T cell receptor (beta chain) sequence and its context. The sample comes from a study of OX40 agonist ivuxolimab in advanced cancers. The repertoire was sequenced with immunoSEQ multiplex PCR; TCRdb's copy has only in-frame clones and lacks some. The sample holds nearly 50,000 clones, about 90% seen once. This receptor was identified in an adult with an advanced solid tumor such as melanoma, head and neck, liver or kidney cancer. Here the sequenced sample was CD4+ or CD8+ T cells sorted from blood, taken in a trial of the OX40 agonist ivuxolimab.

The CDR3, as DNA: TGTGCCAGCAGCTTATTGACAGGGGGAGAGGAGACCCAGTACTTC. As protein: CASSLLTGGEETQYF. The rearrangement joins TRBV7-9 to TRBJ2-5, with TRBD1 matching over 9 bases. J was trimmed by 5 bases and V by 2 bases; bases with no gene match: 6. The CDR3 is 15 residues long. Germline V gene lookup returns CDR1 SEHNR and CDR2 FQNEAQ (reference sequence).